This T cell receptor (beta chain) came from a study of blood T cell repertoires in COVID-19. Background on the study: PBMCs, B-cell-depleted T cells, or T cells were the source of the cDNA or gDNA that made up the material.

Trimming left V 1 base short and J 5 bases short, with 12 bases between. The CDR3 covers 15 residues. Germline CDR1 SGHTA, CDR2 FQGNSA. Per the original data handling: Scientists estimated how many nucleated cells there were by amplifying reference gene primers. Generated by immunoSEQ multiplex PCR, the TCRdb table keeps only in-frame clones and is missing some. V and J calls and clone size are copied from that table; D and trimming were computed from the DNA. Altogether about 670,000 clones are present, 85% to 90% being singletons, with the ten largest covering more than 0.25%. The chain joins TRBV7-2 to TRBJ1-5; D not certain. The TCR comes from a woman aged 18-29 years with acute or convalescent COVID-19. The sample comprised peripheral blood. The CDR3 DNA reads as TGTGCCAGCAGCTTAGATCAACAGAAGCATCAGCCCCAGCATTTT. Its translation: CASSLDQQKHQPQHF.